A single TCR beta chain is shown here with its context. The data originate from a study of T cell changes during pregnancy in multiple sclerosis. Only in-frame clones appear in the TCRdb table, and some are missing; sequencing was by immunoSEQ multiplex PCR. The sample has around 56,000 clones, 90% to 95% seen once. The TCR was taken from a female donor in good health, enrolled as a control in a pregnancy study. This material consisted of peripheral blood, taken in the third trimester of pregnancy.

The DNA for the CDR3 is TGTGCCAGCAGCCCTAGCGGGGGTTCCTACGAGCAGTACTTC. This translates into CASSPSGGSYEQYF. This sequence joins TRBV7-9 and TRBJ2-7, with TRBD2 matching 10 bases. The CDR3 sequence is 14 residues long. Trimming took 5 bases from V and 1 from J; bases not matched to a gene: 2. In germline, CDR1 is SEHNR, CDR2 FQNEAQ (reference sequence). Using reference TRBV7-9 and TRBJ2-7 for the parts outside the CDR3, the full variable domain is DTGVSQNPRHKITKRGQNVTFRCDPISEHNRLYWYRQTLGQGPEFLTYFQNEAQLEKSRLLSDRFSAERPKGSFSTLEIQRTEQGDSAMYLCASSPSGGSYEQYFGPGTRLTVT.